The clone carrying this T cell receptor (beta chain) appeared once. Some clones are missing from TCRdb's copy, which holds only in-frame ones; the method was immunoSEQ multiplex PCR. The sample yields around 2,000,000 clones, 85% to 95% seen once. Germline-derived CDR1 and CDR2 are SGHRS and YFSETQ. Trimming took off 2 bases at V and 2 bases at J, with 11 bases between the two ends. The CDR3 is 15 amino acids. This entry comes from a study of shared clonotypes between healthy human individuals. Background on the study: Samples came from two female and a few male donors aged 18 to 49.

The sample taken for sequencing was naive CD4+ T cells sorted from blood. Subset in this sample: CD45RA+ positively selected. The gene calls are TRBV5-1 and TRBJ2-1, with D perhaps TRBD1 (6 bases). The source is a young man in good health. The CDR3 sequence: CASSLGGSTYNEQFF. Written as DNA, the CDR3 is TGCGCCAGCAGCTTAGGGGGTAGCACCTACAATGAGCAGTTCTTC. The whole variable domain, remainder taken from reference TRBV5-1 and TRBJ2-1, is KAGVTQTPRYLIKTRGQQVTLSCSPISGHRSVSWYQQTPGQGLQFLFEYFSETQRNKGNFPGRFSGRQFSNSRSEMNVSTLELGDSALYLCASSLGGSTYNEQFFGPGTRLTVL.